This T cell receptor (beta chain) was profiled in a study of blood T cells in healthy people across ages. Combining a sample-barcoded 5' primer with a J-beta primer mix, a second PCR ran for roughly 7 to 12 cycles. From the 5' RACE reads, TCRdb called clonotypes with MiXCR, one entry per CDR3 protein. The sample lists about 800,000 distinct CDR3 sequences; about 47% were seen once. Germline V gene lookup returns CDR1 SGHDT and CDR2 YYEEEE. The V and J ends lost 0 bases and 4 bases, in that order; junction bases with no gene match: 5. The length of the CDR3 is 17 residues. This clonotype has at least ten counts.

This receptor was obtained from a man aged 80 or over in good health. The sequenced sample was blood. The rearrangement uses TRBV5-6 and TRBJ2-5; 14 bases are shared with TRBD2. The CDR3: CASSLGGLAGVRETQYF. DNA for the CDR3: TGTGCCAGCAGCTTGGGGGGACTAGCGGGAGTAAGAGAGACCCAGTACTTC.